This T cell receptor beta chain was recovered during a study of beta chain features in type 1 diabetes. Investigators reverse transcribed all isolated RNA, so they sequenced expressed TCRB transcripts. The repertoire was sequenced with immunoSEQ multiplex PCR; TCRdb's copy has only in-frame clones and lacks some. This sample has a few hundred thousand clones, with roughly a fifth found just once. The germline gives CDR1 ENHRY, CDR2 SYGVKD. V lost 3 bases, J lost 10 bases, and 10 bases lay in between. The CDR3 sequence is 12 residues long. Specimen: naive CD4+ T cells from blood. The rearrangement uses TRBV10-3 and TRBJ2-1; D may be TRBD1 (5 bases). This TCR came from a woman between 18 and 29 years old in good health. CDR3 coding DNA: TGTGCCATCAGTGAAGGGGTAGGCGAGCAGTTCTTC. This encodes CAISEGVGEQFF.